Following are 31 T cell receptor beta chains from one sample sequenced in a study of T-cell reconstitution after alpha-beta-depleted transplantation in children. The TCRbeta library was prepared with unique molecular identifiers. Each CDR3 protein gets one entry after TCRdb re-called the PCR reads with MiXCR. Of about 980,000 distinct CDR3 sequences in the sample, under 30% were seen once. Source: PBMCs, mostly from graft donor cells, taken 360 days after TCRalphabeta/CD19-depleted stem cell transplant. Source of these receptors: a boy in the first two years of life who had a stem cell transplant for SCID, so the T cells may come from the graft donor.

The chain employs TRBV12-3 or TRBV12-4 and TRBJ2-7, with 7 bases that match TRBD1. This CDR3 is 13 amino acids long. Trimming at V came to 4 bases and at J to 5 bases, leaving 5 bases not matched to a gene. CDR3 in DNA: TGTGCCAGCAGTTGGGGGACAGTCCACGAGCAGTACTTC. It codes for CASSWGTVHEQYF.

This clonotype was recorded a few times. The chain carries TRBV20-1 and TRBJ2-3; 7 positions match TRBD2. This CDR3 region has 15 residues. J was trimmed by 0 bases and V by 6 bases; bases with no gene match: 9. Germline V gene sequence: CDR1 DFQATT, CDR2 SNEGSKA (reference sequence). CDR3 coding DNA: TGCAGTGCCTTGGGCCGGACTAGAAGCACAGATACGCAGTATTTT. It codes for CSALGRTRSTDTQYF.

The chain has TRBV9 and TRBJ2-1, with unresolved D. The CDR3 loop spans 12 amino acids. With 2 bases removed from V and 6 bases from J, the gap between germline ends came to 6 bases. CDR1 SGDLS and CDR2 YYNGEE come from the germline V gene. CDR3 in amino acids: CASSVGPNEQFF. The CDR3 bases are TGTGCCAGCAGCGTTGGGCCCAATGAGCAGTTCTTC.

The sample holds a few counts of this clonotype. For the CDR3, the DNA is TGCAGTGCTAGCTTCGAGACCCAGTACTTC. Its protein product is CSASFETQYF. The rearrangement joins TRBV20-1 to TRBJ2-5, with no clear D. V shed 3 bases and J shed 5 bases, with 4 bases lying between them. CDR1 and CDR2 (germline): DFQATT, SNEGSKA (reference sequence). CDR3 length equals 10 residues.

The V gene is TRBV20-1, the J gene TRBJ2-7, with D possibly being TRBD2 (6 bases). V was clipped by 6 bases and J by 3 bases, with 21 bases between them. Germline CDR1 reads DFQATT; CDR2 reads SNEGSKA (reference sequence). This CDR3 is 15 amino acids long. The DNA of the CDR3 is TGCAGTGCCCCCGTCGGGACTCGACACCTCTACGAGCAGTACTTC. This gives the protein CSAPVGTRHLYEQYF.

The chain combines TRBV29-1 with TRBJ2-7, with TRBD1 identical over 7 bases. CDR3 length equals 13 residues. Trimming took 7 bases from V and 0 from J; bases not matched to a gene: 6. Per the germline V gene, CDR1 is SQVTM and CDR2 is ANQGSEA. CDR3 DNA: TGCAGCGCACAGACAGGGAGCTCCTACGAGCAGTACTTC. Encoded protein: CSAQTGSSYEQYF.

The rearrangement uses TRBV7-2 and TRBJ1-3, with no clear D. Germline V CDR1 and CDR2: SGHTA, FQGNSA. With 1 base removed from V and 7 bases from J, the gap between germline ends came to 14 bases. The CDR3 totals 15 residues. Written as DNA, the CDR3 is TGTGCCAGCAGCTTAGGGCTAATGTTGCCCAACACCATATATTTT. Its protein is CASSLGLMLPNTIYF.

CDR3 amino acids: CASSQDRGAQNEQFF. The DNA for the CDR3 is TGCGCCAGCAGCCAAGATCGTGGGGCCCAAAATGAGCAGTTCTTC. J is TRBJ2-1 and V is TRBV4-3; a weak D match, TRBD1 (5 bases). V lost 0 bases to trimming and J lost 7 bases, with 13 bases between them. This CDR3 contains 15 residues. Germline loops: CDR1 LGHNA, CDR2 YSLEER.

J is TRBJ2-7 and V is TRBV6-5; 7 nucleotides agree with TRBD1. The CDR3 has 16 amino acids. Germline trimming cut 2 bases from V and 6 bases from J; bases unmatched to any gene: 13. Germline V gene data show CDR1 as MNHEY and CDR2 as SVGAGI. In DNA form, the CDR3 reads TGTGCCAGCAGTTACCCTACCGGGACAGCTGTTGGCGAGCAGTACTTC. Its protein is CASSYPTGTAVGEQYF.

The gene calls are TRBV20-1 and TRBJ2-5, with 8 bases fitting TRBD1. Germline V gene data show CDR1 as DFQATT and CDR2 as SNEGSKA (reference sequence). The CDR3 is made up of 15 amino acids. The junction had 10 bases not matched to a gene; V was cut back by 5 bases and J by 2 bases. CDR3 in amino acids: CSAFRGRGKQETQYF. In DNA, the CDR3 is TGCAGTGCTTTCAGGGGGCGCGGGAAACAAGAGACCCAGTACTTC.

In this sample, this clonotype turned up a few times. V usage is TRBV7-3 and J usage is TRBJ2-3, with D tentatively TRBD1 (5 bases). V gave up 0 bases and J gave up 2 bases, with 9 bases separating them. Germline CDR1 is SGHTA and CDR2 is FQGTGA. The CDR3 has 15 residues. This CDR3 is CASSLTQGFTDTQYF. CDR3 sequence (DNA): TGTGCCAGCAGCTTAACTCAGGGCTTCACAGATACGCAGTATTTT.

This clonotype was seen only a few times. CDR3 in amino acids: CASSPSSGQETQYF. CDR3 coding DNA: TGTGCCAGCAGCCCGTCTAGCGGGCAAGAGACCCAGTACTTC. The rearrangement links TRBV11-2 to TRBJ2-5; 8 bases fit TRBD2. The trim removed 5 bases at V and 2 bases at J, leaving 4 bases unmatched. CDR1 SGHAT and CDR2 FQNNGV come from the germline V gene. This CDR3 has 14 amino acids.

The chain recombines TRBV15 with TRBJ2-4, with 7 bases aligning to TRBD2. J gave up 8 bases and V 0 bases, and 1 base lay outside the gene matches. The CDR3 totals 13 residues. CDR1 is LNHNV and CDR2 is YYDKDF in the germline V gene (reference sequence). The DNA for the CDR3 is TGTGCCACCAGCAGAGATGGGGGGGACATTCAGTACTTC. Its translation: CATSRDGGDIQYF.

The chain uses TRBV2 and TRBJ1-1, with 9 bases fitting TRBD1. The germline V gene encodes CDR1 SNHLY and CDR2 FYNNEI. The length of the CDR3 is 15 residues. J gave up 6 bases and V 0 bases, and 5 bases lay outside the gene matches. The CDR3 DNA reads TGTGCCAGCAGTGAAGCAGGGACAGGGCCCGCTGAAGCTTTCTTT. Its protein product is CASSEAGTGPAEAFF.

This clonotype was recorded a few times. The chain employs TRBV5-1 and TRBJ1-4; unclear D gene. With 0 bases removed from V and 2 bases from J, the gap between germline ends came to 8 bases. Germline CDR1 SGHRS, CDR2 YFSETQ. The CDR3 loop spans 15 amino acids. The CDR3 DNA is TGCGCCAGCAGCTTGGTTGGCAGGACTAATGAAAAACTGTTTTTT. Its protein product is CASSLVGRTNEKLFF.

This clonotype showed up just a few times. This sequence joins TRBV28 and TRBJ1-5; D call uncertain. CDR1 and CDR2 from the germline V gene are MDHEN and SYDVKM. V was clipped by 7 bases and J by 6 bases, with 16 bases between them. The CDR3 is 14 residues long. CDR3 residues: CASNPGGSPQPQHF. The CDR3 DNA is TGTGCCAGCAATCCCGGCGGATCCCCTCAGCCCCAGCATTTT.

V gene TRBV6-2 or TRBV6-3 combines with J gene TRBJ2-7; 10 positions agree with TRBD2. The CDR3 totals 16 residues. Germline CDR1 reads MNHEY; CDR2 reads SVGEGT. Unmatched junction bases numbered 6, after V lost 4 bases and J lost 0 bases. CDR3 coding DNA: TGTGCCAGCAGTTTCGGGGGGACTAGCGCCTCCTACGAGCAGTACTTC. It translates to CASSFGGTSASYEQYF.

CDR3 nucleotide sequence: TGTGCCAGCAGTTTTTCTGGCAAGGGCACTGAAGCTTTCTTT. Protein: CASSFSGKGTEAFF. The gene calls are TRBV12-3 or TRBV12-4 and TRBJ1-1; D not certain. CDR3 size: 14 residues. Trimming shortened V by 3 bases and J by 4 bases, and 12 bases separated the two germline ends.

The CDR3 DNA reads as TGTGCCAGCACCCCTCAAGGGTCCGGGACAGGGGCTAAAGCTTTCTTT. It codes for CASTPQGSGTGAKAFF. V and J are TRBV12-3 or TRBV12-4 and TRBJ1-1, with 10 bases identical to TRBD1. The CDR3 contains 16 residues. J gave up 9 bases and V 7 bases, and 17 bases lay outside the gene matches.

The chain links TRBV12-3 or TRBV12-4 to TRBJ2-1; 13 bases are a match to TRBD2. The length of the CDR3 is 15 residues. J lost 7 bases, V lost 5 bases, and 5 bases had no gene match. The CDR3 reads CASSQEGLAGNEQFF. CDR3 in DNA: TGTGCCAGCAGTCAAGAGGGACTAGCGGGGAATGAGCAGTTCTTC.

This clonotype was observed once. The chain carries TRBV19 and TRBJ1-1, with D possibly being TRBD1 (6 bases). Germline V gene lookup returns CDR1 LNHDA and CDR2 SQIVND (reference sequence). Trimming shortened V by 5 bases and J by 0 bases, and 13 bases separated the two germline ends. The CDR3 length is 15 residues. The DNA for the CDR3 is TGTGCCAGTAGTGCCGGACAGCTGATGAACACTGAAGCTTTCTTT. It yields the protein CASSAGQLMNTEAFF.

This chain joins TRBV20-1 and TRBJ1-2; perhaps TRBD1 as D (5 bases). The germline CDR1 and CDR2 sequences are DFQATT and SNEGSKA (reference sequence). The CDR3 is 14 amino acids. V dropped 1 base and J dropped 2 bases, with 11 bases sitting between them. CDR3 in amino acids: CSARGDRVNYGYTF. DNA of the CDR3: TGCAGTGCTAGAGGGGACCGCGTCAACTATGGCTACACCTTC.

This clonotype was observed a few times. The chain carries TRBV20-1 and TRBJ2-1, with D perhaps TRBD2 (6 bases). V dropped 5 bases and J dropped 7 bases, with 9 bases sitting between them. Germline V lookup: CDR1 DFQATT, CDR2 SNEGSKA (reference sequence). The CDR3 covers 11 residues. The DNA for the CDR3 is TGCAGTGCTCCGACTAGAAATGAGCAGTTCTTC. Amino acids: CSAPTRNEQFF.

The table lists this clonotype with a few counts. The chain combines TRBV11-2 with TRBJ2-3; D call uncertain. The V end lost 5 bases, the J end lost 5 bases, and 11 bases lay between the germline ends. Germline V gene sequence: CDR1 SGHAT, CDR2 FQNNGV. CDR3 size: 13 residues. DNA of the CDR3: TGTGCCAGCAGCATCGGCTCCGGAGATACGCAGTATTTT. Residues: CASSIGSGDTQYF.

This clonotype was found many times. As DNA, the CDR3 is TGCGCCAGCAGCCTCCAACCTACCGGGGAGCTGTTTTTT. It yields the protein CASSLQPTGELFF. The chain links TRBV4-1 to TRBJ2-2; D gene unclear. Germline lookup yields CDR1 MGHRA and CDR2 YSYEKL. The V gene lost 4 bases and the J gene lost 5 bases, with 8 bases spanning the gap. The CDR3 spans 13 residues.

This clonotype occurred a few times. The chain joins TRBV7-9 to TRBJ2-1; TRBD2 matches 10 bases. CDR1 SEHNR and CDR2 FQNEAQ come from the germline V gene (reference sequence). This CDR3 has 16 amino acids. Trimming cost V 5 bases and J 9 bases; bases outside gene matches: 13. CDR3 sequence: CASSQPRLAGVIEQFF. In DNA, the CDR3 is TGTGCCAGCAGCCAACCCAGACTAGCGGGTGTGATTGAGCAGTTCTTC.

This clonotype was counted between two and nine times. V and J are TRBV28 and TRBJ2-5, with D possibly TRBD1 on 6 matching bases. CDR1 is MDHEN and CDR2 is SYDVKM in the germline V gene. This CDR3 has 14 residues. V gave up 4 bases and J gave up 6 bases, with 15 bases separating them. CDR3 coding DNA: TGTGCCAGCAGTTCCGACAGGAAGGGAAAGACCCAGTACTTC. It specifies CASSSDRKGKTQYF.

This clonotype was observed a few times. CDR3 sequence reads: CASSLASGGVYEQYF. CDR3 in DNA: TGTGCCAGCAGCTTGGCCAGCGGCGGGGTCTACGAGCAGTACTTC. The rearrangement joins TRBV5-5 to TRBJ2-7, with D possibly being TRBD2 (6 bases). This CDR3 contains 15 residues. Between the trimmed V and J ends, which lost 0 bases and 3 bases, there was a span of 13 bases. Germline loops: CDR1 SGHKS, CDR2 YYEKEE (reference sequence).

The rearrangement joins TRBV29-1 to TRBJ2-5, with 9 nucleotides matching TRBD2. J lost 3 bases, V lost 1 base, and 15 bases had no gene match. This CDR3 is built from 18 residues. Germline values: CDR1 SQVTM, CDR2 ANQGSEA. The CDR3, as DNA: TGCAGCGTTGAAGTGTTAGGGCTAGCGGGGTTGTGGGAAGAGACCCAGTACTTC. This sequence encodes CSVEVLGLAGLWEETQYF.

The V gene is TRBV10-3, the J gene TRBJ2-7; D possibly matches TRBD1 or TRBD2 (6 bases each). The CDR3 contains 13 residues. The V end lost 8 bases, the J end lost 6 bases, and 17 bases lay between the germline ends. Germline V gene sequence: CDR1 ENHRY, CDR2 SYGVKD. The CDR3 DNA sequence: TGTGCCATCGGGGGGCAGGGAAGGGGCGAGCAGTACTTC. Its translation is CAIGGQGRGEQYF.

This clonotype has more than one count but fewer than ten. This rearrangement joins TRBV15 to TRBJ2-1, with TRBD2 identical over 7 bases. From germline, CDR1 is LNHNV and CDR2 YYDKDF (reference sequence). Trimming cost V 1 base and J 9 bases; bases outside gene matches: 6. This CDR3 spans 14 amino acids. The CDR3 loop is CATSRVTSAGEQFF. The CDR3 region has the DNA TGTGCCACCAGCAGAGTAACTAGCGCGGGTGAGCAGTTCTTC.